The 30 T cell receptor beta chains given below trace back to one sample, sequenced in a study of shared clonotypes between healthy human individuals. TCRdb keeps only in-frame clones here, not all; method: immunoSEQ multiplex PCR. The data contain roughly 2.1 million clones, 90% to 95% of them singletons. CD45RO-negative CD8 cells positively selected for CCR7 made up the naive population, which excluded terminally differentiated effector memory CD45RA+ cells. Sample: naive CD8+ T cells from PBMCs. The receptor source for this set is a young man in good health. Some clones in this sample may be carry-over from other donors' samples.

The chain recombines TRBV7-9 with TRBJ2-7, with 8 bases lining up with TRBD2. Germline CDR1 reads SEHNR; CDR2 reads FQNEAQ (reference sequence). V dropped 5 bases and J dropped 2; count of bases not matched to a gene: 5. CDR3 length equals 14 residues. The CDR3 protein is CASSPRGAPYEQYF. The DNA for the CDR3 is TGTGCCAGCAGCCCGCGGGGGGCCCCCTACGAGCAGTACTTC. Combining the CDR3 with reference TRBV7-9 and TRBJ2-7 gives the whole variable domain DTGVSQNPRHKITKRGQNVTFRCDPISEHNRLYWYRQTLGQGPEFLTYFQNEAQLEKSRLLSDRFSAERPKGSFSTLEIQRTEQGDSAMYLCASSPRGAPYEQYFGPGTRLTVT.

This clone was seen a handful of times. The chain uses TRBV13 and TRBJ1-1; weak D call: TRBD1 (5 bases). The V and J ends lost 5 bases and 4 bases respectively, with 17 bases between them. The CDR3 extends over 15 amino acids. Germline V gene sequence: CDR1 PRHDT, CDR2 FYEKMQ (reference sequence). For the CDR3, the DNA is TGTGCCAGCAGCAAGCGACAGAGGAGTAGCACTGAAGCTTTCTTT. Its translation: CASSKRQRSSTEAFF.

For this clone: Because the CDR3 is missing its conserved closing phenylalanine or tryptophan, this is likely a read error. The DNA is left out, because the CDR3 cannot be placed on it with certainty; the CDR3 is given as TCRdb lists it. V is TRBV4-3 and J is TRBJ2-3. The CDR3 is 14 amino acids in total, end residues counted. The germline V gene encodes CDR1 LGHNA and CDR2 YSLEER. CDR3 protein: CASSHLPVTPGAGR.

About this clone: Other nucleotide sequences from this sample produce the same CDR3. This chain joins TRBV28 and TRBJ1-5; D gene uncertain. Germline values: CDR1 MDHEN, CDR2 SYDVKM. Trimming shortened V by 3 bases and J by 7 bases, and 10 bases separated the two germline ends. CDR3 length: 13 residues. Here the CDR3 reads CASSLIRGQPQHF. The CDR3 DNA follows: TGTGCCAGCAGTTTGATCCGGGGACAGCCCCAGCATTTT. Combining the CDR3 with reference TRBV28 and TRBJ1-5 gives the whole variable domain DVKVTQSSRYLVKRTGEKVFLECVQDMDHENMFWYRQDPGLGLRLIYFSYDVKMKEKGDIPEGYSVSREKKERFSLILESASTNQTSMYLCASSLIRGQPQHFGDGTRLSIL.

Only one count was recorded for this clone. The V and J genes are TRBV7-6 and TRBJ2-3, with D tentatively TRBD1 (6 bases). This CDR3 comprises 14 residues. V was shortened by 6 bases and J by 5 bases, with 15 bases between the two germline ends. Germline V CDR1 and CDR2: SGHVS, FNYEAQ. CDR3 coding DNA: TGTGCCAGCAGTTTGGCCACAGGGAGAGATACGCAGTATTTT. The encoded protein is CASSLATGRDTQYF.

The V call is TRBV6-1, the J call TRBJ1-3, with a weak D call TRBD1 (5 bases). Trimming removed 10 bases from V and 0 bases from J, with 16 bases in between. Germline CDR1 and CDR2: MNHNS and SASEGT. The CDR3 has 15 amino acids. The CDR3 DNA reads TGTGCCACCTCAGAGTGGGGGTTCTCTGGAAACACCATATATTTT. This sequence encodes CATSEWGFSGNTIYF.

This rearrangement joins TRBV11-2 to TRBJ2-7, with a tentative D call TRBD1 (5 bases). V was trimmed by 5 bases and J by 4 bases, leaving 12 bases between them. Germline lookup yields CDR1 SGHAT and CDR2 FQNNGV. The CDR3 loop spans 13 amino acids. The CDR3 coding sequence is TGTGCCAGCAGCCACGACAGCTCGTACGAGCAGTACTTC. Its protein product is CASSHDSSYEQYF.

J is TRBJ1-4 and V is TRBV4-2, with 9 bases that match TRBD1. The J segment lost 7 bases and the V segment lost 0 bases, leaving 6 bases of the junction unmatched. This CDR3 contains 16 residues. CDR1 and CDR2 from the germline V gene are LGHNA and YNFKEQ. The CDR3 here is CASSQDRGQGFEKLFF. DNA for the CDR3: TGTGCCAGCAGCCAAGATCGGGGACAGGGTTTTGAAAAACTGTTTTTT.

The V and J genes are TRBV6-5 and TRBJ2-1, with D possibly being TRBD2 (7 bases). With 3 bases removed from V and 7 bases from J, the gap between germline ends came to 16 bases. Looked up from germline, CDR1 is MNHEY and CDR2 is SVGAGI. This CDR3 is 15 amino acids long. The DNA for the CDR3 is TGTGCCAGCAGTTATATCGAGGGAGGGGGAAATGAGCAGTTCTTC. It translates to CASSYIEGGGNEQFF.

The chain carries TRBV4-3 and TRBJ2-3; possibly TRBD2 for D (6 bases). V dropped 3 bases and J dropped 6 bases, with 13 bases sitting between them. Germline CDR1 is LGHNA and CDR2 is YSLEER. The CDR3 runs to 14 residues. CDR3 protein: CASSHPPGDDTQYF. The CDR3 bases are TGCGCCAGCAGCCATCCACCGGGGGACGATACGCAGTATTTT.

The rearrangement links TRBV7-2 to TRBJ2-5; 8 nucleotides line up with TRBD2. The J call may not be correct, given that the DNA end is closer to TRBJ2-7. CDR1 and CDR2 (germline): SGHTA, FQGNSA. The CDR3 runs 13 residues. CDR3 sequence (DNA): TGTGCCAGCAGCTTAGCTGGGACTAGCGAGCAGTACTTC. This gives the protein CASSLAGTSEQYF.

The rearrangement links TRBV11-2 to TRBJ2-2; TRBD2 matches 13 bases. V gave up 5 bases and J gave up 2 bases; unmatched junction bases: 2. CDR1 is SGHAT and CDR2 is FQNNGV in the germline V gene. This CDR3 is 16 amino acids long. The chain's CDR3 is CASSTGLAGNTGELFF. The CDR3 region has the DNA TGTGCCAGCAGCACGGGACTAGCGGGAAACACCGGGGAGCTGTTTTTT.

The chain is built from TRBV25-1 and TRBJ2-1; possible D gene TRBD2, 5 bases. This CDR3 has 11 amino acids. Trimming cost V 7 bases and J 6 bases, with 7 bases left between them. Looked up from germline, CDR1 is MGHDK and CDR2 is SYGVNS. This CDR3 reads CASTSSNEQFF. The CDR3 DNA reads as TGTGCCAGCACTAGCAGCAATGAGCAGTTCTTC.

Note on this clone: Additional DNA sequences in this sample encode the identical CDR3. The chain recombines TRBV27 with TRBJ1-1; D is ambiguous. Trimming shortened V by 5 bases and J by 1 base, and 11 bases separated the two germline ends. Germline CDR1 MNHEY, CDR2 SMNVEV (reference sequence). CDR3 size: 14 residues. For the CDR3, the DNA is TGTGCCAGCAGTAGAACGGGCGGGAACACTGAAGCTTTCTTT. Its protein is CASSRTGGNTEAFF.

CDR3 loop: CASSSSRGPVDNEQFF. For the CDR3, the DNA is TGTGCCAGCAGCTCGTCCAGGGGTCCTGTAGACAATGAGCAGTTCTTC. The chain links TRBV7-9 to TRBJ2-1; a weak D match, TRBD1 (6 bases). Germline V gives CDR1 SEHNR, CDR2 FQNEAQ (reference sequence). The CDR3 has 16 residues. Trimming pared 4 bases from V and 5 bases from J, leaving 18 bases between.

The chain is built from TRBV6-5 and TRBJ1-4, with D maybe TRBD1 (6 bases). Trimming pared 5 bases from V and 3 bases from J, leaving 13 bases between. Looked up from germline, CDR1 is MNHEY and CDR2 is SVGAGI. There are 15 residues in the CDR3. DNA of the CDR3: TGTGCCAGCAGTACTATGGACAGTTCTAATGAAAAACTGTTTTTT. Translation: CASSTMDSSNEKLFF.

The chain carries TRBV15 and TRBJ2-1; 9 nucleotides agree with TRBD1. Germline V gives CDR1 LNHNV, CDR2 YYDKDF (reference sequence). The CDR3 length is 15 residues. J was trimmed by 10 bases and V by 5 bases; bases with no gene match: 12. The CDR3 region is CATSEDRGDSREQFF. Written as DNA, the CDR3 is TGTGCCACCAGCGAAGACAGGGGGGATAGTCGCGAGCAGTTCTTC.

The chain recombines TRBV19 with TRBJ1-1, with 9 bases identical to TRBD1. Germline assignment: CDR1 LNHDA and CDR2 SQIVND (reference sequence). This CDR3 spans 17 amino acids. With V trimmed by 0 bases and J by 4 bases, 9 bases remained unmatched. The CDR3 loop reads CASSIDTGTGRITEAFF. The CDR3 bases are TGTGCCAGTAGTATAGATACGGGGACAGGGAGGATCACTGAAGCTTTCTTT.

The V call is TRBV9, the J call TRBJ2-7, with 10 bases identical to TRBD2. The germline V gene encodes CDR1 SGDLS and CDR2 YYNGEE. Trimming took 4 bases from V and 6 from J; bases not matched to a gene: 10. This CDR3 is built from 15 residues. The CDR3 DNA follows: TGTGCCAGCAGCCCCCACTCCGGGACTAGCGCCGAGCAGTACTTC. Translated: CASSPHSGTSAEQYF.

Comments on this clone: The sample carries other DNA sequences with the same CDR3. This chain links TRBV9 with TRBJ2-7; D may be TRBD1 or TRBD2 (5 bases each). This CDR3 is 15 amino acids long. V shed 2 bases and J shed 1 base, with 13 bases lying between them. Germline lookup yields CDR1 SGDLS and CDR2 YYNGEE. CDR3 protein: CASSVRGTASYEQYF. DNA of the CDR3: TGTGCCAGCAGCGTCCGAGGGACGGCTTCCTACGAGCAGTACTTC.

The chain employs TRBV29-1 and TRBJ1-2; 11 positions match TRBD1. Germline CDR1 is SQVTM and CDR2 is ANQGSEA. J lost 5 bases, V lost 1 base, and 3 bases had no gene match. The CDR3 sequence is 14 residues long. The CDR3, as DNA: TGCAGCGTTGAAGGCCGGGACAGGGGGTATGGCTACACCTTC. Amino acid sequence: CSVEGRDRGYGYTF.

This sequence joins TRBV19 and TRBJ2-1; 7 nucleotides match TRBD2. The germline V gene has CDR1 LNHDA and CDR2 SQIVND (reference sequence). V lost 9 bases, J lost 0 bases, and 14 bases stayed unmatched. The CDR3 has 17 residues. CDR3 sequence (DNA): TGTGCCAGCACGTACGATTCCGGCGGGAGCTCCTACAATGAGCAGTTCTTC. It translates to CASTYDSGGSSYNEQFF.

The CDR3 protein is CASSAPGGSETQYF. In DNA, the CDR3 is TGCGCCAGCAGCGCTCCTGGGGGAAGTGAGACCCAGTACTTC. The chain joins TRBV5-1 to TRBJ2-5; tentatively, D is TRBD1 or TRBD2 (5 bases each). This CDR3 region has 14 residues. Per germline, CDR1 SGHRS and CDR2 YFSETQ. The ends were cut back, 4 bases at V and 5 bases at J, with 15 bases in the middle.

The V gene is TRBV13, the J gene TRBJ1-5, with a tentative D call TRBD1 (6 bases). The CDR3 sequence is 16 residues long. The germline gives CDR1 PRHDT, CDR2 FYEKMQ (reference sequence). Trimming took off 6 bases at V and 1 base at J, with 16 bases between the two ends. The CDR3 DNA is TGTGCCAGCAGTCGAGCGGGCAGGGGAAGCAATCAGCCCCAGCATTTT. The encoded protein is CASSRAGRGSNQPQHF.

The chain links TRBV7-3 to TRBJ2-7; 10 bases are shared with TRBD1. J was trimmed by 5 bases and V by 2 bases; bases with no gene match: 9. The CDR3 is 16 amino acids. Germline CDR1 reads SGHTA; CDR2 reads FQGTGA. The CDR3 spells CASSLYGDRGFDEQYF. The CDR3 region has the DNA TGTGCCAGCAGCTTATACGGGGACAGGGGTTTTGACGAGCAGTACTTC.

This clone appeared once. The J gene is TRBJ2-1, the V gene TRBV5-5, with D maybe TRBD1 (6 bases). Looked up from germline, CDR1 is SGHKS and CDR2 is YYEKEE (reference sequence). The CDR3 is 15 amino acids. Trimming left V 2 bases short and J 2 bases short, with 11 bases between. This CDR3 is CASSFYQGPYNEQFF. The CDR3, as DNA: TGTGCCAGCAGCTTTTATCAGGGGCCCTACAATGAGCAGTTCTTC.

The chain recombines TRBV4-2 with TRBJ2-1; either TRBD1 or TRBD2 may supply D (7 bases each). This CDR3 has 16 residues. Germline V lookup: CDR1 LGHNA, CDR2 YNFKEQ. Trimming took off 4 bases at V and 6 bases at J, with 19 bases between the two ends. The CDR3 bases are TGTGCCAGCAGCCCCAGCGGGGACAGCCCATCCAATGAGCAGTTCTTC. Translated, it gives CASSPSGDSPSNEQFF.

This clone was picked up one time. CDR3 sequence reads: CATSREGTSGSGEQFF. In DNA form, the CDR3 reads TGTGCCACCAGCAGAGAAGGGACTAGCGGGAGCGGTGAGCAGTTCTTC. V and J are TRBV15 and TRBJ2-1; TRBD2 agrees at 14 bases. The CDR3 length is 16 residues. The germline CDR1 and CDR2 sequences are LNHNV and YYDKDF (reference sequence). J lost 9 bases, V lost 0 bases, and 4 bases had no gene match.

The chain carries TRBV6-1 and TRBJ1-3; a weak D match, TRBD1 (5 bases). V was cut by 4 bases and J by 4 bases, with 20 bases left in between. CDR3 length: 17 amino acids. Germline V gene data show CDR1 as MNHNS and CDR2 as SASEGT. The CDR3 here is CASSAQFRGRAGNTIYF. In DNA form, the CDR3 reads TGTGCCAGCAGTGCCCAGTTTAGGGGCAGGGCAGGAAACACCATATATTTT.

V and J are TRBV27 and TRBJ2-1; the D gene is possibly TRBD1 (5 bases). Trimming removed 2 bases from V and 7 bases from J, with 12 bases in between. The CDR3 has 14 amino acids. Germline V gene data show CDR1 as MNHEY and CDR2 as SMNVEV (reference sequence). The CDR3 loop is CASSLRGRVNEQFF. In DNA, the CDR3 is TGTGCCAGCAGTTTAAGAGGCAGGGTAAATGAGCAGTTCTTC.